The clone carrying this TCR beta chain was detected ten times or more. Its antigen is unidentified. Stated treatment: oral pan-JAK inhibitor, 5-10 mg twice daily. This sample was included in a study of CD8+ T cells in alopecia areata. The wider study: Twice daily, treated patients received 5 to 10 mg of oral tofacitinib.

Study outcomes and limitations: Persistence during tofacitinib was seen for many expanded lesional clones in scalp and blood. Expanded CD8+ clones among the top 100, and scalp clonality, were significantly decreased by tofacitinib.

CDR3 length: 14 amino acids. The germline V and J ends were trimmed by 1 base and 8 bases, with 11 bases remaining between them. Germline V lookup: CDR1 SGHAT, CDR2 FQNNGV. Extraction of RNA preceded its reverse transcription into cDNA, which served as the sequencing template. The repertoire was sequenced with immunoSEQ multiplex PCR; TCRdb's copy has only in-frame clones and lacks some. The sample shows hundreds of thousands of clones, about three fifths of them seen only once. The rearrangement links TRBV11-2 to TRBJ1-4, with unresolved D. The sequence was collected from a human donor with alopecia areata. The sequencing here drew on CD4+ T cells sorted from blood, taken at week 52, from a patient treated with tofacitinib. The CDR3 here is CASSLGGNFEKLFF. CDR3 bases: TGTGCCAGCAGCTTAGGAGGGAACTTCGAAAAACTGTTTTTT.